The 21 T cell receptor beta chains given below trace back to one sample, sequenced in a study of blood T cell repertoires in COVID-19. Here immunoSEQ multiplex PCR was the method, and the copy in TCRdb shows in-frame clones only, minus some. The data contain about 240,000 clones, approximately 88% of them singletons. The sample was PBMCs or T cells enriched from blood (not recorded which). Receptors originate from a woman aged 25 to 39 with acute COVID-19.

This chain joins TRBV2 and TRBJ1-1; possibly TRBD1 for D (6 bases). This CDR3 is built from 13 residues. Germline V gene data show CDR1 as SNHLY and CDR2 as FYNNEI. Deletions cut 8 bases from V and 10 bases from J, with 20 bases between. CDR3 in amino acids: CASGQGQGNLAFF. CDR3 DNA sequence: TGTGCCAGCGGTCAGGGACAAGGGAATTTAGCTTTCTTT.

The rearrangement links TRBV5-4 to TRBJ1-6; D perhaps matches TRBD1 (6 bases). The germline CDR1 and CDR2 sequences are SGHNT and YYREEE (reference sequence). The length of the CDR3 is 16 residues. Trimming cost V 2 bases and J 2 bases, with 11 bases left between them. The chain's CDR3 is CASSFSRGTYNSPLHF. DNA for the CDR3: TGTGCCAGCAGCTTCAGCAGGGGTACCTATAATTCACCCCTCCACTTT.

This rearrangement joins TRBV29-1 to TRBJ1-2; the match to TRBD1 covers 7 bases. The CDR3 runs 11 residues. CDR1 SQVTM and CDR2 ANQGSEA come from the germline V gene. The junction had 2 bases not matched to a gene; V was cut back by 6 bases and J by 4 bases. The DNA for the CDR3 is TGCAGCGTCGGGGACAGCTATGGCTACACCTTC. Protein product: CSVGDSYGYTF.

The table lists this clone with a few counts. The chain combines TRBV7-2 with TRBJ1-4; D perhaps matches TRBD1 (5 bases). Germline CDR1 reads SGHTA; CDR2 reads FQGNSA. This CDR3 has 14 residues. V was pared by 1 base and J by 7 bases, with 10 bases between. For the CDR3, the DNA is TGTGCCAGCAGCTTAGGGCCAAGGGGTGAAAAACTGTTTTTT. Amino acids: CASSLGPRGEKLFF.

V usage is TRBV5-1 and J usage is TRBJ1-1, with a tentative D call TRBD1 (5 bases). V lost 4 bases and J 7 bases, leaving 14 bases between the germline ends. The CDR3 extends over 13 amino acids. Looked up from germline, CDR1 is SGHRS and CDR2 is YFSETQ. CDR3 DNA sequence: TGCGCCAGCAGCCTGGACGTGGGGGGTGAAGCTTTCTTT. Translating gives CASSLDVGGEAFF.

The rearrangement uses TRBV12-3 or TRBV12-4 and TRBJ1-2; D is unresolved. The CDR3 consists of 13 residues. Trimming cost V 1 base and J 7 bases, with 10 bases left between them. This chain's CDR3 is CASSLGQVIGYTF. CDR3 in DNA: TGTGCCAGCAGTTTAGGCCAGGTAATTGGCTACACCTTC.

DNA of the CDR3: TGTGCCAGCAGTGCATCCTTAAGGCCACACAGGGCCGGGGAGCTGTTTTTT. This encodes CASSASLRPHRAGELFF. The V and J genes are TRBV6-1 and TRBJ2-2; D perhaps matches TRBD1 (6 bases). Germline loops: CDR1 MNHNS, CDR2 SASEGT. The CDR3 contains 17 residues. V was shortened by 4 bases and J by 6 bases, with 21 bases between the two germline ends.

The genes are TRBV11-2 and TRBJ1-1; a possible D gene is TRBD1 (5 bases). V dropped 0 bases and J dropped 10 bases, with 12 bases sitting between them. The length of the CDR3 is 13 residues. The V gene's germline CDR1 is SGHAT and CDR2 FQNNGV. The DNA for the CDR3 is TGTGCCAGCAGCTTAGATTCCCCGGGGGGAGCTTTCTTT. Translated: CASSLDSPGGAFF. The full variable domain, with the rest looked up from reference TRBV11-2 and TRBJ1-1, is EAGVAQSPRYKIIEKRQSVAFWCNPISGHATLYWYQQILGQGPKLLIQFQNNGVVDDSQLPKDRFSAERLKGVDSTLKIQPAKLEDSAVYLCASSLDSPGGAFFGQGTRLTVV.

This clone was detected once. V gene TRBV13 combines with J gene TRBJ2-3; 7 nucleotides match TRBD1. This CDR3 spans 20 amino acids. V was clipped by 0 bases and J by 0 bases; unmatched bases: 15. Germline-derived CDR1 and CDR2 are PRHDT and FYEKMQ (reference sequence). In DNA, the CDR3 is TGTGCCAGCAGCTTAGGCGATGGACAGGACAGGTGGAGTAGCACAGATACGCAGTATTTT. Amino acid sequence: CASSLGDGQDRWSSTDTQYF. The full variable domain, with the rest looked up from reference TRBV13 and TRBJ2-3, is AAGVIQSPRHLIKEKRETATLKCYPIPRHDTVYWYQQGPGQDPQFLISFYEKMQSDKGSIPDRFSAQQFSDYHSELNMSSLELGDSALYFCASSLGDGQDRWSSTDTQYFGPGTRLTVL.

The chain links TRBV2 to TRBJ1-5; 8 nucleotides match TRBD1. Per germline, CDR1 SNHLY and CDR2 FYNNEI. The trim removed 7 bases at V and 6 bases at J, leaving 17 bases unmatched. The length of the CDR3 is 17 residues. For the CDR3, the DNA is TGTGCCAGCAAGGGTGGGGCAGGGGGCTTTGTTAGTCAGCCCCAGCATTTT. Its translation is CASKGGAGGFVSQPQHF.

The rearrangement links TRBV5-4 to TRBJ2-7, with 7 bases lining up with TRBD1. Germline CDR1 is SGHNT and CDR2 is YYREEE (reference sequence). V gave up 2 bases and J gave up 7 bases; unmatched junction bases: 9. The CDR3 sequence is 14 residues long. CDR3 nucleotide sequence: TGTGCCAGCAGCTTATACAGGGGAAGAAGAGAGCAGTACTTC. Residues: CASSLYRGRREQYF.

The rearrangement joins TRBV7-8 to TRBJ1-1; D gene unclear. Germline-derived CDR1 and CDR2 are SGHVS and FQNEAQ. Trimming shortened V by 5 bases and J by 6 bases, and 13 bases separated the two germline ends. The CDR3 sequence is 13 residues long. The CDR3, as DNA: TGTGCCAGCAGCCCTACCGCCGCGGCTGAAGCTTTCTTT. This sequence encodes CASSPTAAAEAFF. The full variable domain, its missing parts supplied by reference TRBV7-8 and TRBJ1-1, is GAGVSQSPRYKVAKRGQDVALRCDPISGHVSLFWYQQALGQGPEFLTYFQNEAQLDKSGLPSDRFFAERPEGSVSTLKIQRTQQEDSAVYLCASSPTAAAEAFFGQGTRLTVV.

As concerns this clone: This sample also contains other DNA sequences that code for the same CDR3. The rearrangement links TRBV7-9 to TRBJ2-5; unclear D gene. V was clipped by 5 bases and J by 3 bases, with 4 bases between them. The CDR3 spans 11 residues. Germline V gene lookup returns CDR1 SEHNR and CDR2 FQNEAQ (reference sequence). CDR3 nucleotide sequence: TGTGCCAGCAGCCGGGAAGAGACCCAGTACTTC. It specifies CASSREETQYF. The whole variable domain, filled in from reference TRBV7-9 and TRBJ2-5, reads DTGVSQNPRHKITKRGQNVTFRCDPISEHNRLYWYRQTLGQGPEFLTYFQNEAQLEKSRLLSDRFSAERPKGSFSTLEIQRTEQGDSAMYLCASSREETQYFGPGTRLLVL.

This chain connects TRBV27 to TRBJ2-2, with D hard to call. The V gene's germline CDR1 is MNHEY and CDR2 SMNVEV (reference sequence). V lost 7 bases and J 5 bases, leaving 5 bases between the germline ends. The CDR3 contains 11 residues. Written as DNA, the CDR3 is TGTGCCAGCAAATCAACCGGGGAGCTGTTTTTT. Translation gives CASKSTGELFF.

The chain joins TRBV6-2 or TRBV6-3 to TRBJ1-1; D possibly corresponds to TRBD1 (5 bases). The V gene lost 0 bases and the J gene lost 8 bases, with 16 bases spanning the gap. The CDR3 length is 15 residues. CDR1 MNHEY and CDR2 SVGEGT come from the germline V gene. CDR3 bases: TGTGCCAGCAGTTACTCGACCCCGGGCGGGGGGGAAGCTTTCTTT. Protein sequence: CASSYSTPGGGEAFF.

This clone was seen more than once but under ten times. This chain joins TRBV5-1 and TRBJ1-5; D is undetermined. Germline loops: CDR1 SGHRS, CDR2 YFSETQ. The CDR3 extends over 13 amino acids. Trimming took 0 bases from V and 7 from J, leaving 8 bases between them. CDR3 amino acids: CASSLEGLQPQHF. In DNA, the CDR3 is TGCGCCAGCAGCTTGGAAGGACTGCAGCCCCAGCATTTT. Complete variable domain (other parts from reference TRBV5-1 and TRBJ1-5): KAGVTQTPRYLIKTRGQQVTLSCSPISGHRSVSWYQQTPGQGLQFLFEYFSETQRNKGNFPGRFSGRQFSNSRSEMNVSTLELGDSALYLCASSLEGLQPQHFGDGTRLSIL.

V usage is TRBV5-1 and J usage is TRBJ1-1; D gene ambiguous. V lost 3 bases to trimming and J lost 1 base, with 13 bases between them. The germline V gene has CDR1 SGHRS and CDR2 YFSETQ. The CDR3 consists of 15 residues. CDR3: CASSYRSTSNTEAFF. Written as DNA, the CDR3 is TGCGCCAGCAGCTACCGTAGCACTTCGAACACTGAAGCTTTCTTT.

The chain joins TRBV5-4 to TRBJ2-2, with D possibly TRBD2 on 6 matching bases. The CDR3 sequence is 15 residues long. The germline CDR1 and CDR2 sequences are SGHNT and YYREEE (reference sequence). The V gene lost 5 bases and the J gene lost 0 bases, with 11 bases spanning the gap. The CDR3 here is CASSLWGANTGELFF. DNA of the CDR3: TGTGCCAGCAGTCTTTGGGGGGCGAACACCGGGGAGCTGTTTTTT. Drawing the rest from reference TRBV5-4 and TRBJ2-2, the complete variable domain is ETGVTQSPTHLIKTRGQQVTLRCSSQSGHNTVSWYQQALGQGPQFIFQYYREEENGRGNFPPRFSGLQFPNYSSELNVNALELDDSALYLCASSLWGANTGELFFGEGSRLTVL.

The DNA for the CDR3 is TGTGCCTGGGCGACAGGGGACAGAACACCCCTCCACTTT. This sequence encodes CAWATGDRTPLHF. The J gene is TRBJ1-6, the V gene TRBV30; 8 nucleotides line up with TRBD1. Germline CDR1 is GTSNPN and CDR2 is SVGIG (reference sequence). The J segment lost 11 bases and the V segment lost 5 bases, leaving 8 bases of the junction unmatched. The CDR3 sequence is 13 residues long.

V gene TRBV13 combines with J gene TRBJ1-4; possibly TRBD1 for D (6 bases). The CDR3 is 13 amino acids. CDR1 is PRHDT and CDR2 is FYEKMQ in the germline V gene (reference sequence). V lost 5 bases and J lost 8, with 12 bases in between. In nucleotides, the CDR3 is TGTGCCAGCAGCCCGGCGGGGGGCGAAAAACTGTTTTTT. Its translation: CASSPAGGEKLFF.

This chain connects TRBV4-1 to TRBJ2-7, with D perhaps matching TRBD1 (6 bases). The V end was cut by 1 base, the J end by 2 bases, with 9 bases between. The CDR3 extends over 14 amino acids. CDR1 is MGHRA, CDR2 YSYEKL, per germline. CDR3 DNA: TGCGCCAGCAGCCAAGCGGGACAAGCCTACGAGCAGTACTTC. Translating gives CASSQAGQAYEQYF.